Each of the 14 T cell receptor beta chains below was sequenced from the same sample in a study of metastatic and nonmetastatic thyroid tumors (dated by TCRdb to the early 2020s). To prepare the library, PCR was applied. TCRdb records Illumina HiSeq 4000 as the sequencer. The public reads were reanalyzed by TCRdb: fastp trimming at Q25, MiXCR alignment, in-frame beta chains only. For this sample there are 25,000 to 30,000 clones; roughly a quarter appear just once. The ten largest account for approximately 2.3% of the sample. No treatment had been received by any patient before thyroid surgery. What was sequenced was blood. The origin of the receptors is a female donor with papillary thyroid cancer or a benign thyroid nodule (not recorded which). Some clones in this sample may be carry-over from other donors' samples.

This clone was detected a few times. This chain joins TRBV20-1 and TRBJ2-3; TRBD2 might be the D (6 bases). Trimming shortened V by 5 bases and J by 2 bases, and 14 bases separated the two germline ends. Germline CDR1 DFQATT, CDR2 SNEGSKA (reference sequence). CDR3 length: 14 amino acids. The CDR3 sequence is CSARGWGNTDTQYF. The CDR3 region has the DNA TGCAGTGCTCGGGGGTGGGGAAACACAGATACGCAGTATTTT.

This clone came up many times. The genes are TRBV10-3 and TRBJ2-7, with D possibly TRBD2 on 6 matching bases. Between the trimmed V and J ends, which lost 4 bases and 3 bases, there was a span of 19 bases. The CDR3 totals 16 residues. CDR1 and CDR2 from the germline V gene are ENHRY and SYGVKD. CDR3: CAISVGGVEGRYEQYF. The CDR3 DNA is TGTGCCATCAGTGTGGGCGGGGTGGAGGGCCGCTACGAGCAGTACTTC.

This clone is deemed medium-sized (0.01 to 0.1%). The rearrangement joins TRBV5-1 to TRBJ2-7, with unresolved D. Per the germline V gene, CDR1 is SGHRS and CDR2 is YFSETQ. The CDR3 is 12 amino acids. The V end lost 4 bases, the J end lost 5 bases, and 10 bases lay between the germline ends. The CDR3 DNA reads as TGCGCCAGCAGCATCACTCCCCACGAGCAGTACTTC. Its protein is CASSITPHEQYF. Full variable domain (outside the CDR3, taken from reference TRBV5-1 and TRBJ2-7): KAGVTQTPRYLIKTRGQQVTLSCSPISGHRSVSWYQQTPGQGLQFLFEYFSETQRNKGNFPGRFSGRQFSNSRSEMNVSTLELGDSALYLCASSITPHEQYFGPGTRLTVT.

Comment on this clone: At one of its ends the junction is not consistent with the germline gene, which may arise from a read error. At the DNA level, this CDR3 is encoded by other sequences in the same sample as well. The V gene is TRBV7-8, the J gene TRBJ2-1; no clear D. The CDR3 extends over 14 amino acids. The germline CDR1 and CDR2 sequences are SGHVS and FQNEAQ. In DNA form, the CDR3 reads TGTGCGAGCAGCTTAGGTACAGTTAGCAATGAGCAGTTCTTC. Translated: CASSLGTVSNEQFF.

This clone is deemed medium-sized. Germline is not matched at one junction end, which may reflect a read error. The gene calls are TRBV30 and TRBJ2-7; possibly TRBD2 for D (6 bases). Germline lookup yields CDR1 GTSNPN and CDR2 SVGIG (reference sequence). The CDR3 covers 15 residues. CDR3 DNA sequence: TGTGCCTGGAGTGTACGAAACGGGAGATCCTTCGAGCAGTACTTC. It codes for CAWSVRNGRSFEQYF.

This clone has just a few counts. The CDR3 here is CASRRDSYGYTF. The CDR3, as DNA: TGTGCCAGCAGAAGGGACAGCTATGGCTACACCTTC. The V and J genes are TRBV6-1 and TRBJ1-2, with TRBD1 matching 7 bases. The CDR3 has 12 residues. Trimming cost V 6 bases and J 4 bases; bases outside gene matches: 2. The V gene's germline CDR1 is MNHNS and CDR2 SASEGT.

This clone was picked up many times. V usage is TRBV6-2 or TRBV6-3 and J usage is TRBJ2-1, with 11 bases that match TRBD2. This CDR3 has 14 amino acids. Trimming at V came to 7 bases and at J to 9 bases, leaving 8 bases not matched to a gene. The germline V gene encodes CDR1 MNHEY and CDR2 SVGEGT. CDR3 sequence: CASTPLAGVSEQFF. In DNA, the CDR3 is TGTGCCAGCACCCCACTAGCGGGAGTCTCTGAGCAGTTCTTC.

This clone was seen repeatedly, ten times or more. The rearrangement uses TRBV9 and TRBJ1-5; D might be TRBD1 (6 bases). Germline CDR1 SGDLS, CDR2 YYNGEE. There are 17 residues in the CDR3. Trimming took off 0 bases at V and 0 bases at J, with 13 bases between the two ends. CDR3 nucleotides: TGTGCCAGCAGCGTAGTGGGAGGGGGGAATAGCAATCAGCCCCAGCATTTT. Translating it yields CASSVVGGGNSNQPQHF.

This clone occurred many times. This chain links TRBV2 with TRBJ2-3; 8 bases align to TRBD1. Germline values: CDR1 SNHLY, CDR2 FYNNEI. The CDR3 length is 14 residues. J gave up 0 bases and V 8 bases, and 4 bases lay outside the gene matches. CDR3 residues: CASSGTGSTDTQYF. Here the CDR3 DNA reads TGTGCCAGCTCCGGGACAGGCAGCACAGATACGCAGTATTTT. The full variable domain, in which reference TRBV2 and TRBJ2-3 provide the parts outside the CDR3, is EPEVTQTPSHQVTQMGQEVILRCVPISNHLYFYWYRQILGQKVEFLVSFYNNEISEKSEIFDDQFSVERPDGSNFTLKIRSTKLEDSAMYFCASSGTGSTDTQYFGPGTRLTVL.

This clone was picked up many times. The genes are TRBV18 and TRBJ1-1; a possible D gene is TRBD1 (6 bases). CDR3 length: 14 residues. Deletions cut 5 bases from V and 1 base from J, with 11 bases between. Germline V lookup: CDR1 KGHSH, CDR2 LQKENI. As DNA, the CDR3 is TGTGCCAGCTCAGGGACACCCTCGAACACTGAAGCTTTCTTT. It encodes CASSGTPSNTEAFF.

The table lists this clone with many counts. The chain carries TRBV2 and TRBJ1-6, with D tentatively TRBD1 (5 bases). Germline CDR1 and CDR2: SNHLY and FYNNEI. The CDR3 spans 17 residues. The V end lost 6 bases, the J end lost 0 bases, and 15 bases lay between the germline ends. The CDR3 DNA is TGTGCCAGCAGGGACGGGACGGAGAGCTCCTATAATTCACCCCTCCACTTT. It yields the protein CASRDGTESSYNSPLHF.

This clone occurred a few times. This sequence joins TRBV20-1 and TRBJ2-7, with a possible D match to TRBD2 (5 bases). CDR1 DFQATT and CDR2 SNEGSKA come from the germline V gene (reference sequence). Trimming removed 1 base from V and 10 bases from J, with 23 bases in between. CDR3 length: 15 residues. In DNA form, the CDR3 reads TGCAGTGCTAGAGGGCCGGGAACGCCGCCCTTCGATCAGTACTTC. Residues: CSARGPGTPPFDQYF.

CDR3 in amino acids: CSAAARLAGGNEQFF. The CDR3 nucleotides are TGCAGTGCTGCTGCCCGACTAGCGGGAGGCAATGAGCAGTTCTTC. The chain is built from TRBV20-1 and TRBJ2-1, with 13 positions matching TRBD2. The germline gives CDR1 DFQATT, CDR2 SNEGSKA (reference sequence). The V and J ends lost 5 bases and 6 bases, in that order; junction bases with no gene match: 7. This CDR3 has 15 residues.

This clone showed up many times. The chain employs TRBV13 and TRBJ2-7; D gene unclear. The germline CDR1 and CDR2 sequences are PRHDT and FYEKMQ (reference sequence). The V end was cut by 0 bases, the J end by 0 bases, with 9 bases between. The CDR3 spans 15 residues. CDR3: CASSLGIQPSYEQYF. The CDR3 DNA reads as TGTGCCAGCAGCTTAGGGATCCAGCCCTCCTACGAGCAGTACTTC.